This note documents a single T cell receptor beta chain sequence. Its antigen specificity is not known. Base qualities are not provided; no much larger clone lies one nucleotide away. The trial excluded patients who had a history of autoimmune disease or who were on systemic immunosuppression. Peripheral blood for TCR sequencing was collected from all dose cohorts at baseline, on cycle 4 day 1, and on cycle 7 day 1. The samples were taken from a phase I, first-in-human, multicenter, open-label dose-escalation trial of ivuxolimab. Adults with locally advanced or metastatic head and neck squamous cell, hepatocellular, melanoma or renal cell carcinoma were enrolled in the trial. Before TCR sequencing, CD4+ and CD8+ T cells were separately sorted from peripheral blood. Genomic DNA was isolated from the sorted cells so that the TCRbeta CDR3 region could be sequenced. The immunoSEQ Assay was used for sequencing of TCRbeta CDR3 regions. This is the immuneACCESS table as TCRdb keeps it, with only in-frame sequences that have V and J called. A part of the clones is gone; compared with another copy, unresolved V genes explain less than half, and the rest is unexplained. In all, the sample holds tens of thousands of clones, and just under 95% of those were seen once. The top ten hold 12% to 15% of the sample.

This specimen comes from a study of OX40 agonist ivuxolimab in advanced cancers. In terms of the full investigation: Ivuxolimab was a fully human IgG2 agonistic monoclonal antibody targeting the costimulatory receptor OX40 (CD134). Intravenous ivuxolimab was administered to patients every 2 weeks at six dose levels: 0.01, 0.1, 0.3, 1.5, 3 and 10 mg/kg. Prior anti-PD-1, anti-PD-L1 or anti-CTLA-4 therapy was permitted, and 35% to 40% of dose-escalation patients had received checkpoint inhibitors. The point of sequencing TCRbeta in the periphery was to test whether ivuxolimab changed TCR sequence diversity and drove clonal T-cell expansion. The paper covers the monotherapy dose-escalation part of the phase I ivuxolimab trial, which included N ≈ 52 patients. The dose-escalation cohort was 80% to 90% male with a mean age of 60 years, ranging from about 20 to 85. Partial responses were achieved by three dose-escalation patients, of whom one had hepatocellular carcinoma and two had cutaneous melanoma. Of the approximately 53 patients in dose escalation, some 19 had hepatocellular carcinoma, some 15 had melanoma, 9 had renal cell carcinoma and 9 had head and neck cancer. The research as a whole found: The antigen specificity of the clonally expanded peripheral T cells was not determined. On average, CD8+ T cells showed more expanded clones than CD4+ T cells after ivuxolimab. In the 0.1-3.0 mg/kg groups, partial responders were among the patients with the lowest normalized peripheral clonal expansion, particularly in CD8+ T cells. Low levels of normalized T-cell clonal expansion were also seen in some patients who did not respond. At doses from 0.1 to 3.0 mg/kg, clonal expansion was seen in both CD4+ and CD8+ blood T cells between baseline and week 6.

The CDR3 holds 13 amino acids from the cysteine to the phenylalanine. Only the CDR3 DNA is retained, 39 bases long and in frame from the first base. V is clipped by 2 bases and J by 8 bases, and the sequence between their germline boundaries is 10 bases long. CDR1 and CDR2 are read off the germline V gene as SGDLS and YYNGEE. Sequenced material: CD4+ or CD8+ T cells sorted from blood, taken in a trial of the OX40 agonist ivuxolimab. The chain is encoded by TRBV9 joined to TRBJ2-2; TRBD2 is a weak D gene call, 6 bases matching. The sequence came from an adult with an advanced solid tumor such as melanoma, head and neck, liver or kidney cancer. The bases read TGTGCCAGCAGCGTGGGGACTTCTGGGGAGCTGTTTTTT. It translates as CASSVGTSGELFF.